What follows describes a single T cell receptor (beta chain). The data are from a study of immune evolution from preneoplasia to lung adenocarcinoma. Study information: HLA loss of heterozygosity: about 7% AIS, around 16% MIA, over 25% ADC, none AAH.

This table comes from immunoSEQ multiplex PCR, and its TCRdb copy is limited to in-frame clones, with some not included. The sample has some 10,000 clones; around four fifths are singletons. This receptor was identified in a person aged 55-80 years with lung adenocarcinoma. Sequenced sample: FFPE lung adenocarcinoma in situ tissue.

The CDR3 sequence is CASSIRQGNTEAFF. In DNA, the CDR3 is TGTGCCAGCAGTATAAGACAGGGGAACACTGAAGCTTTCTTT. The rearrangement uses TRBV27 and TRBJ1-1; 7 bases are shared with TRBD1. Trimming removed 5 bases from V and 1 base from J; junction bases left unmatched: 4. The CDR3 is 14 residues long. From germline, CDR1 is MNHEY and CDR2 SMNVEV (reference sequence).